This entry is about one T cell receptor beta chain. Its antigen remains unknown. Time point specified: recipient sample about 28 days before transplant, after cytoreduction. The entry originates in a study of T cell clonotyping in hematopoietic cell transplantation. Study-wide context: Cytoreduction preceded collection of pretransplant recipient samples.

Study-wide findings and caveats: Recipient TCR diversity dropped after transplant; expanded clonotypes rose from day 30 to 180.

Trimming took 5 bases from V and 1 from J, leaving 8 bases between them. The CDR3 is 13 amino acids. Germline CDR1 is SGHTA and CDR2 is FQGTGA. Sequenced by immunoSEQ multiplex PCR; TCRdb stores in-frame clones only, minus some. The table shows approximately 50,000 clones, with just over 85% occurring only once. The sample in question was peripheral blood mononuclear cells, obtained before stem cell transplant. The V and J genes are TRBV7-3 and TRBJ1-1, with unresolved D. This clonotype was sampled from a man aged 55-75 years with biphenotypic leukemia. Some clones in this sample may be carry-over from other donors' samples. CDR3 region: CASSPGSNTEAFF. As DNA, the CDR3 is TGTGCCAGCAGCCCAGGCTCGAACACTGAAGCTTTCTTT.